In this sample, the clone carrying this TCR beta chain turned up once. Its cognate antigen is unknown. Amplification targeted TCR beta CDR3 regions from RNA transcripts. Using the HTBI primer set, a first-round RT-PCR was run on the TCR CDR3. In TCRdb, the multiplex PCR reads were re-called with MiXCR into one record per CDR3 protein. This repertoire shows over 500,000 distinct CDR3 sequences, 46% found once; its top ten account for about two fifths. V shed 4 bases, J shed 5 bases, and the junction held 7 bases outside the gene matches. This CDR3 has 14 residues. Germline loops: CDR1 SGHVS, CDR2 FNYEAQ. These data are taken from a study of T cells in Graves' hyperthyroidism and ophthalmopathy. The study, taken as a whole, reports: Ophthalmopathy, as predicted by the model, came a median 6.5 months after the prediction. Ophthalmopathy was distinguished from stable hyperthyroidism by 13 V-J signatures. Clonotypes that were expanded in thyroid above 0.001 mostly appeared in blood too.

The receptor comes from an adult woman with Graves' disease, either hyperthyroidism or ophthalmopathy (not recorded which). The sample consisted of peripheral blood or thyroid tissue (not recorded which). This chain joins TRBV7-6 and TRBJ2-7; TRBD1 matches 8 bases. The DNA for the CDR3 is TGTGCCAGCAGCTCCTCAGACAGGGGACACGAGCAGTACTTC. Amino acid sequence: CASSSSDRGHEQYF. Complete variable domain (other parts from reference TRBV7-6 and TRBJ2-7): GAGVSQSPRYKVTKRGQDVALRCDPISGHVSLYWYRQALGQGPEFLTYFNYEAQQDKSGLPNDRFSAERPEGSISTLTIQRTEQRDSAMYRCASSSSDRGHEQYFGPGTRLTVT.